The T cell receptor beta chain described here comes from a study of shared clonotypes between healthy human individuals. To note about this clone: What it recognizes is unknown. Other DNA sequences in this sample translate to the same CDR3.

Points from the study as a whole: Relative to memory subsets, naive subsets generally showed larger estimated richness. Shared clonotypes: 4.5% to 5% naive CD4, under 4% naive CD8, about 2.5% memory CD4, about 0.41% memory CD8.

Running of the assay took place at deep level. Using approximately 200 ng DNA, tens of thousands of T cell genomes, the sorted-subset replicate PCRs were run. Here immunoSEQ multiplex PCR was the method, and the copy in TCRdb shows in-frame clones only, minus some. The repertoire holds more than 1,200,000 clones, with approximately 98.5% as singletons. V lost 5 bases and J lost 2; bases outside the gene matches: 9. This CDR3 spans 16 amino acids. Germline CDR1 and CDR2: SGHTA and FQGNSA. The material sequenced was naive CD4+ T cells sorted from blood. Subset described: CD45RA+ positively selected. The receptor was isolated from a man aged 25 to 40 in good health. The rearrangement uses TRBV7-2 and TRBJ2-3, with 8 positions matching TRBD2. CDR3 DNA: TGTGCCAGCAGCCCCCGTCTAGCGGGCCTCACAGATACGCAGTATTTT. It yields the protein CASSPRLAGLTDTQYF.